Shown below are 23 T cell receptor beta chains from a single sample sequenced in a study of CD8+CD57+ T cells in acquired aplastic anemia. Genomic DNA provided the template from which TCR beta VDJ and CDR3 profiles were obtained. TCRdb re-derived calls from the reads in MiXCR, one entry per CDR3 protein. The table lists roughly 58,000 distinct CDR3 sequences, about 56% of them singletons. What was sequenced was sorted CD4+, CD8+, or CD8+CD57+ T cells (not recorded which) from PBMCs. Receptor source: a human donor in good health, serving as a control.

The V call is TRBV25-1, the J call TRBJ2-7; D is possibly TRBD1 (6 bases). The end of the DNA aligns better with TRBJ2-5, so the J call may be wrong. The CDR3 covers 12 residues. Germline V gene data show CDR1 as MGHDK and CDR2 as SYGVNS. CDR3 in amino acids: CASSRTEETQYF. In DNA form, the CDR3 reads TGTGCCAGCAGCCGGACAGAAGAGACCCAGTACTTC.

This chain links TRBV7-3 with TRBJ2-1; D gene unclear. The CDR3 consists of 10 residues. Germline V lookup: CDR1 SGHTA, CDR2 FQGTGA. V dropped 7 bases and J dropped 9 bases, with 7 bases sitting between them. The CDR3 spells CASNLGEQFF. CDR3 DNA sequence: TGTGCCAGCAATCTCGGTGAGCAGTTCTTC. Looking up the rest from reference TRBV7-3 and TRBJ2-1 gives the full variable domain: GAGVSQTPSNKVTEKGKYVELRCDPISGHTALYWYRQSLGQGPEFLIYFQGTGAADDSGLPNDRFFAVRPEGSVSTLKIQRTERGDSAVYLCASNLGEQFFGPGTRLTVL.

This clonotype was seen once. The CDR3 nucleotides read TGTGCCAGTGTCGAGAGAGCGGGAGTCTACAATGAGCAGTTCTTC. Translation: CASVERAGVYNEQFF. This chain links TRBV19 with TRBJ2-1, with 8 bases lining up with TRBD2. The CDR3 is made up of 15 amino acids. CDR1 LNHDA and CDR2 SQIVND come from the germline V gene (reference sequence). Unmatched junction bases numbered 9, after V lost 8 bases and J lost 3 bases.

The rearrangement joins TRBV20-1 to TRBJ1-5; no reliable D call. This CDR3 is built from 14 residues. Trimming shortened V by 5 bases and J by 2 bases, and 13 bases separated the two germline ends. The germline gives CDR1 DFQATT, CDR2 SNEGSKA (reference sequence). The CDR3 region has the DNA TGCAGTGCTTACGACCCTTCGGGCAATCAGCCCCAGCATTTT. Translation: CSAYDPSGNQPQHF.

The gene calls are TRBV29-1 and TRBJ1-1; TRBD1 might be the D (6 bases). This CDR3 region has 13 residues. The V and J ends lost 7 bases and 0 bases respectively, with 12 bases between them. Germline CDR1 is SQVTM and CDR2 is ANQGSEA. The CDR3 reads CSGAGHLNTEAFF. The CDR3 DNA sequence: TGCAGCGGCGCGGGACATTTGAACACTGAAGCTTTCTTT.

J is TRBJ2-7 and V is TRBV6-1; possible D gene TRBD2, 5 bases. Trimming removed 5 bases from V and 3 bases from J, with 8 bases in between. CDR1 and CDR2 from the germline V gene are MNHNS and SASEGT. The CDR3 length is 12 residues. CDR3 amino acids: CASSRRGYEQYF. The CDR3 coding sequence is TGTGCCAGCAGTCGTCGGGGCTACGAGCAGTACTTC.

CDR3 protein: CASSPLGETFLAKNIQYF. As DNA, the CDR3 is TGTGCCAGCAGCCCCCTAGGGGAAACCTTTCTAGCCAAAAACATTCAGTACTTC. This rearrangement joins TRBV11-2 to TRBJ2-4, with D possibly matching TRBD1 (5 bases). The CDR3 contains 18 residues. Trimming left V 5 bases short and J 0 bases short, with 20 bases between. Germline CDR1 reads SGHAT; CDR2 reads FQNNGV.

This clonotype came up a few times. Possible read error: a much larger clone is one base away. This chain connects TRBV12-3 or TRBV12-4 to TRBJ2-7; tentative D call: TRBD2 (6 bases). The CDR3 length is 16 residues. V lost 4 bases, J lost 2 bases, and 18 bases lay in between. DNA of the CDR3: TGTGCCAGCAGTTCAGCGTTCCTAGCGTTCCCCTACGAGCAGTACTTC. This codes for CASSSAFLAFPYEQYF.

This clonotype was counted many times. The rearrangement links TRBV5-1 to TRBJ2-1, with no clear D. Germline V gene data show CDR1 as SGHRS and CDR2 as YFSETQ. The germline V and J ends were trimmed by 0 bases and 3 bases, with 4 bases remaining between them. The CDR3 is 13 residues long. In nucleotides, the CDR3 is TGCGCCAGCAGCTTGGGCTTCTACAATGAGCAGTTCTTC. Translating gives CASSLGFYNEQFF.

The V gene is TRBV7-3, the J gene TRBJ1-1; D may be TRBD1 (5 bases). Germline CDR1 SGHTA, CDR2 FQGTGA. V lost 0 bases and J 0 bases, leaving 8 bases between the germline ends. This CDR3 is built from 15 residues. CDR3 DNA sequence: TGTGCCAGCAGCTTAACTGGGGGGGTGAACACTGAAGCTTTCTTT. It encodes CASSLTGGVNTEAFF.

This clonotype has a count of ten or more. The chain is built from TRBV28 and TRBJ2-5, with D possibly being TRBD2 (5 bases). This CDR3 region has 13 residues. Germline CDR1 MDHEN, CDR2 SYDVKM. The V and J ends lost 5 bases and 0 bases respectively, with 7 bases between them. The DNA of the CDR3 is TGTGCCAGCAGTAAGACTAACCAAGAGACCCAGTACTTC. This codes for CASSKTNQETQYF.

In this sample, this clonotype turned up once. In nucleotides, the CDR3 is TGTGCCATCAGTGAGAGAGGATTGGACGGCGAAGCTTTCTTT. It encodes CAISERGLDGEAFF. This chain joins TRBV10-3 and TRBJ1-1; D not resolved. Trimming took 2 bases from V and 8 from J, leaving 15 bases between them. Looked up from germline, CDR1 is ENHRY and CDR2 is SYGVKD. This CDR3 has 14 amino acids.

V usage is TRBV29-1 and J usage is TRBJ1-1, with TRBD1 identical over 7 bases. The CDR3 spans 15 residues. V lost 3 bases and J lost 2; bases outside the gene matches: 9. CDR1 is SQVTM, CDR2 ANQGSEA, per germline. The CDR3 DNA is TGCAGCGTTGAGGGCGGACAGGCCGTTAACACTGAAGCTTTCTTT. It specifies CSVEGGQAVNTEAFF.

The rearrangement links TRBV15 to TRBJ1-3; D gene unclear. The CDR3 consists of 17 residues. The V and J ends lost 3 bases and 0 bases respectively, with 15 bases between them. The germline gives CDR1 LNHNV, CDR2 YYDKDF (reference sequence). The chain's CDR3 is CATSSQSLGLSGNTIYF. The CDR3 coding sequence is TGTGCCACCAGCAGCCAATCCTTAGGTCTCTCTGGAAACACCATATATTTT. Full variable domain (rest looked up from reference TRBV15 and TRBJ1-3): DAMVIQNPRYQVTQFGKPVTLSCSQTLNHNVMYWYQQKSSQAPKLLFHYYDKDFNNEADTPDNFQSRRPNTSFCFLDIRSPGLGDTAMYLCATSSQSLGLSGNTIYFGEGSWLTVV.

The chain joins TRBV29-1 to TRBJ2-1; D ambiguous. The V end was cut by 7 bases, the J end by 0 bases, with 10 bases between. CDR3 length equals 13 residues. Germline loops: CDR1 SQVTM, CDR2 ANQGSEA. The CDR3 DNA reads as TGCAGCGCCTCCCTGAGCTCCTACAATGAGCAGTTCTTC. Its translation: CSASLSSYNEQFF.

Comment on this clonotype: A junction boundary mismatches the germline segment, possibly from a read error. This rearrangement joins TRBV25-1 to TRBJ1-6; 7 bases map to TRBD1. The V gene's germline CDR1 is MGHDK and CDR2 SYGVNS. This CDR3 contains 15 residues. The CDR3 protein is CASNEGDRWNSPLHF. DNA of the CDR3: TGTGCCAGCAATGAAGGGGACAGATGGAATTCACCCCTCCACTTT.

The chain is built from TRBV15 and TRBJ1-2; D not certain. This CDR3 is 14 amino acids long. Germline loops: CDR1 LNHNV, CDR2 YYDKDF (reference sequence). V was clipped by 5 bases and J by 2 bases, with 12 bases between them. The CDR3 nucleotides are TGTGCCACCAGCGGTCGGACGGAGAACTATGGCTACACCTTC. The encoded protein is CATSGRTENYGYTF.

This clonotype was detected many times. V and J are TRBV9 and TRBJ2-5; D might be TRBD2 (5 bases). Germline V gene sequence: CDR1 SGDLS, CDR2 YYNGEE. The CDR3 contains 15 residues. The germline V and J ends were trimmed by 0 bases and 7 bases, with 16 bases remaining between them. CDR3 sequence: CASSVGLQEFGTQYF. The DNA of the CDR3 is TGTGCCAGCAGCGTAGGACTACAAGAGTTCGGGACCCAGTACTTC.

The V gene is TRBV10-1, the J gene TRBJ2-7, with D perhaps TRBD1 (5 bases). Germline V lookup: CDR1 WNHNN, CDR2 SYGVQD (reference sequence). The CDR3 totals 14 residues. The V gene lost 3 bases and the J gene lost 5 bases, with 14 bases spanning the gap. CDR3 sequence: CASSETGRSDEQYF. The CDR3 nucleotides are TGCGCCAGCAGTGAAACAGGCAGAAGCGACGAGCAGTACTTC.

The rearrangement uses TRBV18 and TRBJ2-3; 11 bases are a match to TRBD2. With 5 bases clipped from V and 3 bases from J, the junction kept 4 bases outside the gene matches. Looked up from germline, CDR1 is KGHSH and CDR2 is LQKENI. This CDR3 has 15 residues. CDR3 loop: CASSALAGETDTQYF. The CDR3 bases are TGTGCCAGCTCAGCACTAGCGGGAGAAACAGATACGCAGTATTTT.

This rearrangement joins TRBV29-1 to TRBJ1-2, with 11 bases fitting TRBD1. This CDR3 spans 12 amino acids. Germline values: CDR1 SQVTM, CDR2 ANQGSEA. With 6 bases clipped from V and 7 bases from J, the junction kept 4 bases outside the gene matches. The DNA of the CDR3 is TGCAGCGTGGGACAGGGGGATGCTGGCTACACCTTC. Translation gives CSVGQGDAGYTF. Supplemented by reference TRBV29-1 and TRBJ1-2, the full variable domain reads SAVISQKPSRDICQRGTSLTIQCQVDSQVTMMFWYRQQPGQSLTLIATANQGSEATYESGFVIDKFPISRPNLTFSTLTVSNMSPEDSSIYLCSVGQGDAGYTFGSGTRLTVV.

V usage is TRBV2 and J usage is TRBJ2-3; TRBD2 matches at 12 bases. Germline trimming cut 4 bases from V and 5 bases from J; bases unmatched to any gene: 1. Germline-derived CDR1 and CDR2 are SNHLY and FYNNEI. This CDR3 region has 14 residues. CDR3 sequence: CASSVGLAGDTQYF. The CDR3 DNA reads as TGTGCCAGCAGTGTGGGACTAGCGGGAGATACGCAGTATTTT.

This clonotype appeared once. The chain carries TRBV19 and TRBJ1-3; no clear D. This CDR3 has 13 amino acids. Trimming took off 8 bases at V and 1 base at J, with 9 bases between the two ends. Looked up from germline, CDR1 is LNHDA and CDR2 is SQIVND (reference sequence). CDR3 sequence (DNA): TGTGCCAGTCGTCATTCTTCTGGAAACACCATATATTTT. Translated, it gives CASRHSSGNTIYF.